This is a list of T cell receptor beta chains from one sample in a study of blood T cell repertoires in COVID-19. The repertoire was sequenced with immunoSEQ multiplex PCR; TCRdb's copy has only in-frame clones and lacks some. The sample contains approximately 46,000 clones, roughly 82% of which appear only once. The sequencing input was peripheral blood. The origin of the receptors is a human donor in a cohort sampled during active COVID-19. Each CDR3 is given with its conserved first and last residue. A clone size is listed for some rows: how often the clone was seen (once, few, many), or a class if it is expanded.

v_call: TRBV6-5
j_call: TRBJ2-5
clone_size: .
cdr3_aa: CASSRLASETQYF

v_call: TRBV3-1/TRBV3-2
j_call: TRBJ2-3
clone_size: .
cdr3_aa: CASSQDLTAGVPDTQYF

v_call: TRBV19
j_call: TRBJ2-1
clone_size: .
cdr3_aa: CASSIAGGGNEQFF

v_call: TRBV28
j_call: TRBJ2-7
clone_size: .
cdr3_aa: CASGLGQGSYEQYF

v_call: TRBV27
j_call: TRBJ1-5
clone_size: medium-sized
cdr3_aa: CASSSWGGGQPQHF

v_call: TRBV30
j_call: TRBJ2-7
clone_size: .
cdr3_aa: CAWSMDTNWVF

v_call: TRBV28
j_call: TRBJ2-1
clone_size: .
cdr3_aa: CASRGQGAVWGLAVDNEQFF

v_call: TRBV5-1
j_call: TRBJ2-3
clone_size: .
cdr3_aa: CASSLGLGLGGDTQYF

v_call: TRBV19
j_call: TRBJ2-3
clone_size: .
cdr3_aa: CASGRCVCSGGNLSTDTQYF

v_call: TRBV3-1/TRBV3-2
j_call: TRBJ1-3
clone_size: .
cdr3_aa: CASSQDWQGVNTIYF

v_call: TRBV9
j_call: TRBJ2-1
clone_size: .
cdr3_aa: CASSVGGLGDNEQFF

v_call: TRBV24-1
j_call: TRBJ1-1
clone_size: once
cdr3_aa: CATRPNTVSQAFF

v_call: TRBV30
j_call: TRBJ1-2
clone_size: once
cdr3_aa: CAWSPQGLHGYTF

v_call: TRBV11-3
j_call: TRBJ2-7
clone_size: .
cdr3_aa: CASSSGSSGRPEQYF

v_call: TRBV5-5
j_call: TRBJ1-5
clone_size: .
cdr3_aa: CASSLDGQGYGQPQHF

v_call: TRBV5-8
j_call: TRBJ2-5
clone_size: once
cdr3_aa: CASSLSAQETQYF

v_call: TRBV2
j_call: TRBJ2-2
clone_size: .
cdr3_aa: CASSRTSGRTGELFF

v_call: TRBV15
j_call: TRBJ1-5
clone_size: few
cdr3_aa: CATVGDGNQPQHF

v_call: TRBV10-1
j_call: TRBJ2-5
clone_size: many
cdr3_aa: CASSLPGTSGNQETQYF

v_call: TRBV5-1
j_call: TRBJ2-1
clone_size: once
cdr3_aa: CASSDPAVTAYEQFF

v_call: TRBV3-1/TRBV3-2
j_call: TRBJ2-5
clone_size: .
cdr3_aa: CASSQNSGSSETQYF

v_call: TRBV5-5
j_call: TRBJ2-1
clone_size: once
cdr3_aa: CASRVTSGRPYNEQFF

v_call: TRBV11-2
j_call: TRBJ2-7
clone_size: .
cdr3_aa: CASSKGGGLEQYF

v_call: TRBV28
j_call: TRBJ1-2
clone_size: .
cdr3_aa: CASSLRDQDGYTF

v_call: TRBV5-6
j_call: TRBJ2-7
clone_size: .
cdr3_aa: CASSLDRYTGGYEQYF

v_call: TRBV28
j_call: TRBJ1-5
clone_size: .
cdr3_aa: CASSLSQGAKPQHF

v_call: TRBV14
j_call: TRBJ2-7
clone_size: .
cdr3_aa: CASSQDFFPTCFGQYF

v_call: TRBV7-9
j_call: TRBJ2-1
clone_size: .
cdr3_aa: CASSFPTSRRGDEQFF

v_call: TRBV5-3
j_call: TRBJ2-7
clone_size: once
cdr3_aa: CARSPKAGTGRYEQYF

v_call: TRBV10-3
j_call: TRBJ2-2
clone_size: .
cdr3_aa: CAISESRQGWAGELFF

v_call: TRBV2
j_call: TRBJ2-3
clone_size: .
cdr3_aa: CASSEASGRAADTQYF

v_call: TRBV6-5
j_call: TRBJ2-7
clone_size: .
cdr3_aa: CASSRPTSGSGEQYF

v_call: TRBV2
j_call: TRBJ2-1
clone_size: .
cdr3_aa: CASTGTSGYEQFF

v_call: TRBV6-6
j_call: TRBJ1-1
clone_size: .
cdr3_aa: CASTDDRGTTEAFF

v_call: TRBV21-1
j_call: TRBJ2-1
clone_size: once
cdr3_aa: CASSNERAGSNEQFF

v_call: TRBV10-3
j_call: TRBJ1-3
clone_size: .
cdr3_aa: CAITGQGEGNTIYF

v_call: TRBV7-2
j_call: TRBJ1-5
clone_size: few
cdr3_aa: CASSSTGLGNQPQHF

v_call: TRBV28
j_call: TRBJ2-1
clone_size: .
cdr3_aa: CASKAGGSSGYNEQFF

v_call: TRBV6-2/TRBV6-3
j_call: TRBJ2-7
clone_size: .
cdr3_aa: CASSYAGIRYEQYF

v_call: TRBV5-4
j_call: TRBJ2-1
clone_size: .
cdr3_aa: CASSLLARSYNEQFF

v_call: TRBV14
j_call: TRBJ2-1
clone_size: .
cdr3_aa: CASSHSRDRGRNEQFF

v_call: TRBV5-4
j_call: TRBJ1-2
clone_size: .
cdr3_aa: CASSLGDRIIANYGYTF

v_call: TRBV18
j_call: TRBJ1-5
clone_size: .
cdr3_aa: CASSPETGDGPQHF

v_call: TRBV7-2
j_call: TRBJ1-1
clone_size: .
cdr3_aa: CASSLVSGGTEAFF

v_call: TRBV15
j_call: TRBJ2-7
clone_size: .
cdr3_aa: CATSSQGHYEQYF

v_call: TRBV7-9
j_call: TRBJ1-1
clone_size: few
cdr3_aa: CASSHPARGTEAFF